This TCR beta chain comes out of a study of cytomegalovirus exposure and HLA in healthy donors (dated by TCRdb to about 2017). Regarding the study in general: An earlier analysis of around 600 of the donors reported about 290 Gb of sequence data and some 100 million unique TCR beta sequences from 150 million to 200 million T cells. All discovery cohort repertoires had been generated on a single sequencing platform. A later genetic analysis used genome-wide SNP genotypes for about 60% of the roughly 670 donors, treating that subset as a discovery cohort. Along with the roughly 700-subject first cohort, a separate validation cohort of over 90 different subjects was used. Alongside the repertoire data, information on donor age, sex, ethnicity and CMV serostatus was compiled. A later analysis re-analyzed previously published TCR beta repertoires from hundreds of donors and added high-resolution HLA genotyping to study TCR occurrence patterns. To predict cytomegalovirus infection status, the study combined high-throughput TCR immunosequencing, statistical association of individual TCRs with disease status, and machine learning. The T cell repertoires of 666 subjects were profiled by immunosequencing and related to cytomegalovirus serostatus. The study was designed to test whether signatures of past pathogen exposure could be identified by cataloging public T cell receptors. Of the 300 to 500 genotyped donors, 81% were placed in the genetic ancestry cluster associated with self-reported Caucasian donors. An earlier analysis of several hundred of the donors applied high-throughput TCR beta sequencing to assess whether each TCR beta V gene segment acted as functional or pseudogenic. Roughly 5 DR-DQ haplotypes were treated as single units for association and clustering because of strong linkage in the cohort. Among about 360 genotyped donors of the cohort, an average of around 240,000 unique TCR beta nucleotide sequences were sequenced per donor, roughly 20% of them non-productive. An early release that covered some 640 HLA-typed donors contained approximately 300 gigabases of sequencing data and tens of millions of unique TCR sequences. HLA typing covered class I and class II loci at four-digit resolution. In the later analysis, no new phenotypic data were used to find candidate immune exposures; instead, reliance was placed on TCR beta sequences and their occurrence across donors. The number of donors typed differed by locus, with roughly 620-630 for A, B, C, DRB1 and DQB1, 522 for DQA1, under 610 for DPA1, and some 470 for DPB1.

As for this clone: Its antigen remains undetermined. No base qualities exist here, and no much larger clone lies one base off it.

Here is what the overall study found, with its caveats: The sequencing pipeline was judged likely to have produced a cluster of highly shared sequence variants as a technical artifact. While some public TCRs were present in many individuals, most TCR sequences turned up only very rarely across donors. At a false discovery rate of 0.05, a later analysis linked some 18,000 TCR beta sequences to specific HLA alleles. Fewer than 20 rarely observed V segments, including chromosome 9 orphons, were excluded from the earlier analysis of approximately 600 of the donors because counts were too low. In a later analysis, HLA-associated TCR beta chains showed more clonal expansion and lower generation probabilities than non-associated chains that were equally common. A later analysis found that most CMV-associated TCR beta chains appeared HLA-restricted, with HLA associations seemingly driven largely by CMV exposure. When HLA alleles, especially DR and DQ, strongly co-occurred, TCR associations were difficult to assign to individual alleles. In vitro tests confirmed that a few of the cytomegalovirus-associated TCR beta chains recognize cytomegalovirus antigens. Because some donors lacked HLA typing at each locus, the association tests relied only on the typed subset. A further reported finding was that TCR beta sequences accurately predicted the HLA-A and HLA-B alleles for most subjects in the first cohort. In a later analysis, TCR association rates were found to vary across HLA loci, with the most associated TCRs seen for DRB1 alleles and the fewest for HLA-C alleles. A later genetic analysis associated a missense DCLRE1C variant with V-gene and J-gene trimming of TCR beta chains, and an independent cohort replicated the association. A later genetic analysis reported fewer N-insertions in productive TCRs among donors in an Asian-associated ancestry cluster than the roughly 700-donor mean. In an earlier analysis of around 600 of the donors, most TCR beta V segments were observed in productive rearrangements about 87% or about 30% of the time, broadly matching IMGT annotations. The authors suggested that the approach could potentially be extended to other disease states and immunological phenotypes. Correlated functional status among segregating V segments might reflect linkage disequilibrium, but an unknown experimental factor could not be ruled out. Only TCR beta chains were sequenced in this cohort, and the absence of alpha or paired-chain data limited detectable features. Presence/absence analyses assumed roughly uniform sequencing depth across donors, an assumption that may not hold. The only immune exposure information available for the cohort was CMV serostatus. In the study, about 150 TCR beta chains were listed as associated with cytomegalovirus. Some IMGT-functional V segments, including TRBV6-2 and TRBV6-3, could not be told apart with the 87-base-pair reads, so those segments were excluded. Several of the top co-occurrence clusters appeared to be linked to parvovirus B19, influenza, CMV and Epstein-Barr virus, according to a later analysis. Cytomegalovirus status was reported to be diagnosed by the classifier with high specificity and sensitivity in both the original and validation cohorts.

V trim: 3 bases; J trim: 8 bases; unmatched bases: 12. CDR1 MRHNA and CDR2 SNTAGT were looked up in the germline V gene. The CDR3, cysteine through phenylalanine, is 16 amino acids long. Solely the CDR3 DNA is kept, with 48 bases framed from the first base. Library preparation used the immunoSEQ multiplex PCR assay. A mixture of 60 forward primers for TCR Vbeta segments and 13 reverse primers for TCR Jbeta segments was used in the multiplex PCR. The CDR3 region of rearranged TCR beta genes was amplified from genomic DNA with a multiplex PCR assay. The amplified TCR beta libraries were sequenced on the Illumina HiSeq System as 87-base-pair reads. The paper's processing steps were these. In a later analysis, tens of millions of unique TCR beta chains were counted across the 650 to 750 repertoires, and approximately 9.9 million of these chains were shared by at least two donors. Raw reads were error-corrected and collapsed into unique sequences with a nearest-neighbor algorithm that merged closely related sequences to remove PCR and sequencing errors. To assign V, D and J gene segments, CDR3 sequences were aligned to IMGT reference sequences. For a sequence to be retained, at least a six-nucleotide match to both a V gene segment and a J gene segment was required. Rearrangements were classified as productive when the CDR3 lacked stop codons and remained in frame with V and J, and all other rearrangements were classified as non-productive. Following IMGT convention, CDR3 was defined as the stretch from the second conserved V-encoded cysteine up to the conserved J-encoded phenylalanine. The earlier analysis of a few hundred of the donors excluded any sequence lacking an unambiguous match to a single V gene segment. In an earlier analysis of 587 of the donors, V segments were called functional above 56.7% productive rearrangements and were called segregating when the between-donor standard deviation exceeded 5%. A statistical classification framework was developed to diagnose cytomegalovirus status using the catalog of TCR beta chain sequences. A later analysis assigned V and J genes by comparing TCR nucleotide sequences with IMGT/GENE-DB human TR gene sequences. In a later analysis, CDR3 sequences and most-parsimonious VDJ recombination scenarios were assigned using the TCRdist pipeline. In a later analysis, each TCR beta chain was defined by its CDR3 amino acid sequence together with its V-gene family, and reads lacking a unique V-gene family were excluded. In a later analysis, nearly 600 highly shared, low-generation-probability nucleotide sequences were removed to address suspected cross-contamination and a sequencing artifact. In a later analysis, a clonal expansion index for each public chain was calculated from normalized within-repertoire ranks of inferred template counts. In a later analysis, generation probabilities were computed with a VDJ recombination model fitted to out-of-frame rearrangements, and the resulting probabilities were checked against IGoR. In a later analysis, hypergeometric tests were used to score TCR-TCR, TCR-HLA and TCR-CMV co-occurrence, with a repertoire-size bias correction applied to TCR pairs. False discovery rates were estimated in a later analysis by permuting HLA or CMV assignments 20 times. In a later analysis, co-occurring TCRs were grouped with DBSCAN, and TCRdist sequence similarity was added when clustering was performed within HLA-allele-positive subsets. Repertoires with fewer than 30,000 or more than 120,000 public chains, plus five repertoires with anomalous nucleotide sharing, were excluded from co-occurrence clustering. TCRdb provides this immuneACCESS table in a form limited to in-frame rearrangements. Some clones are lacking; in checked studies, under half of them reflect an unresolved V gene, and why the rest are absent is not known. V and J calls plus clone size are reproduced from that table; the DNA served to infer D and trimming. In all, the sample holds 250,000 to 350,000 clones, and 80% of those were seen once. The top ten clones comprise about 0.28% of the sample.

In total, about 650 healthy bone marrow donors made up the cohort. All cohort members were sampled while nominally healthy, although unrecorded immune exposures were likely present. The donor was CMV seronegative and belonged to the group of over 300 seronegative cohort members. A peripheral blood sample was collected from each donor, and TCR beta sequencing was performed on peripheral blood mononuclear cells. Genomic DNA was extracted from the blood cell samples with the Qiagen DNeasy Blood Extraction Kit. The sequence was collected from a girl aged 2 to 10 in good health and CMV-seronegative. The chain was built from TRBV6-4 and TRBJ2-1; 8 middle bases align to TRBD2. Material for sequencing was PBMCs. CDR3 region: CASSETASGGFDEQFF. The sequenced DNA: TGTGCCAGCAGTGAGACAGCCAGCGGGGGCTTCGATGAGCAGTTCTTC.